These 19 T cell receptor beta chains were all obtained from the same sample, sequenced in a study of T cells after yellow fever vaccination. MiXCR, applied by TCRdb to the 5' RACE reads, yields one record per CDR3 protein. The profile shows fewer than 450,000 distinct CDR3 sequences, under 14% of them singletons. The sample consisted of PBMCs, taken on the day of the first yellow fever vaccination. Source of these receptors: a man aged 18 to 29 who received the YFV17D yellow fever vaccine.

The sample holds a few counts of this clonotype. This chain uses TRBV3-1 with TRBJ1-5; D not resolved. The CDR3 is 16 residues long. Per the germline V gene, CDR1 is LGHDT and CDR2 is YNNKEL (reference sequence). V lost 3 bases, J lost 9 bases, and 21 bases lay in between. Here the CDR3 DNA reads TGTGCCAGCAGCCATCCCGACAACCCCGGACTTTGGCCCCAGCATTTT. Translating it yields CASSHPDNPGLWPQHF.

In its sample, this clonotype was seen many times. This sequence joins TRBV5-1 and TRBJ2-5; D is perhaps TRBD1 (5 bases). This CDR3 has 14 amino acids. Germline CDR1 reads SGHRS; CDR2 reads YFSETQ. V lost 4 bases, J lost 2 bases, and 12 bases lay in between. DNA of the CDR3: TGCGCCAGCAGCGAAACAGGAGTACAAGAGACCCAGTACTTC. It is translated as CASSETGVQETQYF.

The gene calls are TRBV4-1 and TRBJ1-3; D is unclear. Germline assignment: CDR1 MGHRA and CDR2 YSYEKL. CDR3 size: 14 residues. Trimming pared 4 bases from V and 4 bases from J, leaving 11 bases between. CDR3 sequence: CASSLLNVGNTIYF. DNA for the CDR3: TGCGCCAGCAGCCTTCTGAACGTGGGAAACACCATATATTTT.

In nucleotides, the CDR3 is TGCAGTGCTCGGACAGGGTTCTCCTACGAGCAGTACTTC. Its protein product is CSARTGFSYEQYF. The rearrangement uses TRBV20-1 and TRBJ2-7; TRBD1 agrees at 8 bases. V dropped 5 bases and J dropped 0; count of bases not matched to a gene: 3. The CDR3 sequence is 13 residues long. The V gene's germline CDR1 is DFQATT and CDR2 SNEGSKA (reference sequence).

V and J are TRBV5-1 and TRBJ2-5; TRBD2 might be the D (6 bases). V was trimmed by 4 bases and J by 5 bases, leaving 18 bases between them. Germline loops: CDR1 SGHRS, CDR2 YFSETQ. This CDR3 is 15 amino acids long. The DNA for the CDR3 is TGCGCCAGCAGCCCGGGCGAGTACGGAGGGGAGACCCAGTACTTC. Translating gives CASSPGEYGGETQYF. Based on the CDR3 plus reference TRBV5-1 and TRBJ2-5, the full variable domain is KAGVTQTPRYLIKTRGQQVTLSCSPISGHRSVSWYQQTPGQGLQFLFEYFSETQRNKGNFPGRFSGRQFSNSRSEMNVSTLELGDSALYLCASSPGEYGGETQYFGPGTRLLVL.

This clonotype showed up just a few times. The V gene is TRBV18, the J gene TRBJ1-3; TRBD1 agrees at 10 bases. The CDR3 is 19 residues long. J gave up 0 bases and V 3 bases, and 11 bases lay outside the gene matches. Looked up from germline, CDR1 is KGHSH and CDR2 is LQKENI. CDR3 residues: CASSPRDRGRYSSGNTIYF. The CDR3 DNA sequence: TGTGCCAGCTCACCGCGCGACAGGGGGCGATACTCCTCTGGAAACACCATATATTTT.

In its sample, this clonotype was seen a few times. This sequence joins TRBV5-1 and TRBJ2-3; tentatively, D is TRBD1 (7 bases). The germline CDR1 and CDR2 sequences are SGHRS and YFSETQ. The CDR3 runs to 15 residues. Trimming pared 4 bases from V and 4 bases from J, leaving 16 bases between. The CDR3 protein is CASSLPAGQPDTQYF. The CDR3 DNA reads TGCGCCAGCAGCCTCCCGGCGGGACAGCCAGATACGCAGTATTTT.

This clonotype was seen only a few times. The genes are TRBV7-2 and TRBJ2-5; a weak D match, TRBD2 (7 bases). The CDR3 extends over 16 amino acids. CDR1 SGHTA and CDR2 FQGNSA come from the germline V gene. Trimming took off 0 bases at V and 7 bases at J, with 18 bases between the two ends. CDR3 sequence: CASSLALAGAHRTQYF. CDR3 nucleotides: TGTGCCAGCAGCTTAGCGCTTGCGGGGGCCCATAGGACCCAGTACTTC.

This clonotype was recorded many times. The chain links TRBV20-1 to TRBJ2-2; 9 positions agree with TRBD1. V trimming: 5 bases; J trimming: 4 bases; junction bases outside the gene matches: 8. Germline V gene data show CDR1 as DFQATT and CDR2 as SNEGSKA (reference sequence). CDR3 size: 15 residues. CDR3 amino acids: CSAVPGTGITGELFF. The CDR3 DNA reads TGCAGTGCTGTTCCCGGGACAGGGATCACCGGGGAGCTGTTTTTT.

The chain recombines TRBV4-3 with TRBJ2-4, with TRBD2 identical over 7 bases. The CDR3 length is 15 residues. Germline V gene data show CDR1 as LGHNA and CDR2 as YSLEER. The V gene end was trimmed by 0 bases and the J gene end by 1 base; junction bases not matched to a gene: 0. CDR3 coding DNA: TGCGCCAGCAGCCAAGACGGGGGGGCCAAAAACATTCAGTACTTC. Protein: CASSQDGGAKNIQYF.

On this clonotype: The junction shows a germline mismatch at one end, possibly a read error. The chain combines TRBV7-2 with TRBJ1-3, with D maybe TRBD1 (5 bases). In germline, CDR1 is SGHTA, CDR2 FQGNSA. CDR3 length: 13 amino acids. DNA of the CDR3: TGTGCCAGCAGCTTGATACCAGGGAACACCACATATTTT. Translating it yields CASSLIPGNTTYF.

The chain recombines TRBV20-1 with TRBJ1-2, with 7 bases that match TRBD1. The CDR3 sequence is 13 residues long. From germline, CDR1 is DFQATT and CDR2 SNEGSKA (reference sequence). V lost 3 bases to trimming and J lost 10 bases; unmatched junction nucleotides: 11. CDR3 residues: CSARSQGGRNYTF. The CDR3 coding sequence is TGCAGTGCTAGGTCTCAGGGGGGTCGAAACTACACCTTC.

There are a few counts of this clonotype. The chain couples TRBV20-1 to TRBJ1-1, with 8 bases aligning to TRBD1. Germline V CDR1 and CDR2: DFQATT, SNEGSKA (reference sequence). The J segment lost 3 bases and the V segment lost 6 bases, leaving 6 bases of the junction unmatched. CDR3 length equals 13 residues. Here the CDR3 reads CSARTGRDTEAFF. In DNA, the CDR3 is TGCAGTGCCCGGACAGGGAGGGACACTGAAGCTTTCTTT.

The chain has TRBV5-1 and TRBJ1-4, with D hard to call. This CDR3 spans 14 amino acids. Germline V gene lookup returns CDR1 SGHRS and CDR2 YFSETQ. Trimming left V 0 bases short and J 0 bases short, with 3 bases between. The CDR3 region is CASSLDSTNEKLFF. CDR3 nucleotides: TGCGCCAGCAGCTTGGATTCAACTAATGAAAAACTGTTTTTT.

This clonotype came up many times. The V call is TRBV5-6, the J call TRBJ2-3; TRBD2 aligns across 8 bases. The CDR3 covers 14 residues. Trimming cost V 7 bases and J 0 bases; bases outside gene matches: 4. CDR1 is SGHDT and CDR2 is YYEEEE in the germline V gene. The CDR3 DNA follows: TGTGCCAGCGGGTTAGCGGGGAGCACAGATACGCAGTATTTT. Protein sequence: CASGLAGSTDTQYF.

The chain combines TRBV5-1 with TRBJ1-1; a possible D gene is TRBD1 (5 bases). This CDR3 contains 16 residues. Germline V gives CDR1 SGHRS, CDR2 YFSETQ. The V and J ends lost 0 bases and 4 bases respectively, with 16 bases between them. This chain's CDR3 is CASSLEPLERGTEAFF. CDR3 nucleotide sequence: TGCGCCAGCAGCTTGGAGCCGTTGGAAAGGGGCACTGAAGCTTTCTTT.

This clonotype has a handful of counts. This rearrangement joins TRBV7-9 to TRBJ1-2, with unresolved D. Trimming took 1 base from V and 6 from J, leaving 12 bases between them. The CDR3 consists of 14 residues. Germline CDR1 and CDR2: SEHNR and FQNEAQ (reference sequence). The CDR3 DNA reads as TGTGCCAGCAGCTTAGTTAGTACAGCGAATGGCTACACCTTC. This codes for CASSLVSTANGYTF.

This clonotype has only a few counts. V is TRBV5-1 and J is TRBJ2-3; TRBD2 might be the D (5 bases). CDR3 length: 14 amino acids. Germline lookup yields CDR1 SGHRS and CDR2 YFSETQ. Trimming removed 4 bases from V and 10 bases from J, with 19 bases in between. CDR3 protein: CASSPLAEAWAQYF. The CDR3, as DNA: TGCGCCAGCAGCCCCCTGGCGGAGGCCTGGGCGCAGTATTTT.

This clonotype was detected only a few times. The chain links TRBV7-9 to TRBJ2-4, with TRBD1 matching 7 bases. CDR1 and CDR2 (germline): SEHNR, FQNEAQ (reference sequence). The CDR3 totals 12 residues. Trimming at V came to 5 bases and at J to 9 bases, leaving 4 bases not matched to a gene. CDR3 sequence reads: CASSEDRTIQYF. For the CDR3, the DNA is TGTGCCAGCAGCGAGGACAGGACCATTCAGTACTTC.